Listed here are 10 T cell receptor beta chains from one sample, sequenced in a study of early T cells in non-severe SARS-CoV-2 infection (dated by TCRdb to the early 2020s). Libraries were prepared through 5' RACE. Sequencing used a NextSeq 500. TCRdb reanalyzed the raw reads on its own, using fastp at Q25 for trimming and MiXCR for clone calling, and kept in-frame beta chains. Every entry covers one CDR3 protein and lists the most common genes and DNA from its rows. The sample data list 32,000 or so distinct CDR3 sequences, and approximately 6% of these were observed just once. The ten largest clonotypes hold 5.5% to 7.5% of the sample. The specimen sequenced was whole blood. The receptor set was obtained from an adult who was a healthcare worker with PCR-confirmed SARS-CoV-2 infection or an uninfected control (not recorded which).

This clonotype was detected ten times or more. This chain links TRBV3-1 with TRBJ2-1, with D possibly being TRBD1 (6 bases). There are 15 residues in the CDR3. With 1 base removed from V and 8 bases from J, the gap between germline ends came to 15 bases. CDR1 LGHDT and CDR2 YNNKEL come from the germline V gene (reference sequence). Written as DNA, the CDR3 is TGTGCCAGCAGCCAAGGGGGGCTGCTCTTCGATGAGCAGTTCTTC. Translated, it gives CASSQGGLLFDEQFF.

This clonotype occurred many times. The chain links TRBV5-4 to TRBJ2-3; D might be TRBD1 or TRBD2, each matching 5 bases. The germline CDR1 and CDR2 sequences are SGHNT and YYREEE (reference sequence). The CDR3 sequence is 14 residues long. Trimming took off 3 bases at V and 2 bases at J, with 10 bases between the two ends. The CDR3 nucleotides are TGTGCCAGCAGCTCTCGGGACCTCACAGATACGCAGTATTTT. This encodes CASSSRDLTDTQYF.

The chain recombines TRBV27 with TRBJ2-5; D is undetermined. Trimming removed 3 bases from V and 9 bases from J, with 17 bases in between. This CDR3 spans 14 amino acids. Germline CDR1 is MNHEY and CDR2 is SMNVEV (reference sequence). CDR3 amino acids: CASSFGPRSQAQYF. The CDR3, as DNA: TGTGCCAGCAGTTTCGGCCCTAGATCCCAGGCCCAGTACTTC.

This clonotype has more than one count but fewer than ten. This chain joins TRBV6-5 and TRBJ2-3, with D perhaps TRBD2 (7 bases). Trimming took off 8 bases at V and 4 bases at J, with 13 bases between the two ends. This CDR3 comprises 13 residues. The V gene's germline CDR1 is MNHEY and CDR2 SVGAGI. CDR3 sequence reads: CASGRGYADTQYF. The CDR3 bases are TGTGCCAGCGGGAGGGGGTACGCAGATACGCAGTATTTT.

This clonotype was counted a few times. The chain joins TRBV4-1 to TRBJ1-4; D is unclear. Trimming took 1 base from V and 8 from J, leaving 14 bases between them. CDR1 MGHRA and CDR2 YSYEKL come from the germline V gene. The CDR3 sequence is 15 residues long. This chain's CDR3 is CASSQGEDVEEKLFF. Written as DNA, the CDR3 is TGCGCCAGCAGCCAAGGGGAAGACGTGGAGGAAAAACTGTTTTTT.

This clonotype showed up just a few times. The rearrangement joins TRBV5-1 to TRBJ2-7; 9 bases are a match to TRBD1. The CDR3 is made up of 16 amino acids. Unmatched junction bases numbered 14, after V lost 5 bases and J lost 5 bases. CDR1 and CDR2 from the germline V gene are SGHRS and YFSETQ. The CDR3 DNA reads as TGCGCCAGCAGGTTTGACCCGGGACAGGGTGGGGACGAGCAGTACTTC. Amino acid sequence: CASRFDPGQGGDEQYF.

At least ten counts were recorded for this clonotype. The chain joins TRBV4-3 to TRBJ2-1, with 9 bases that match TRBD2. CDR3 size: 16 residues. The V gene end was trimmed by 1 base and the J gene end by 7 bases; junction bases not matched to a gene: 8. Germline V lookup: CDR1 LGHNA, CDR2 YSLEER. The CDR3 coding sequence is TGCGCCAGCAGCCAAGGAGCAGGACTAGCGAGGAATGAGCAGTTCTTC. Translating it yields CASSQGAGLARNEQFF.

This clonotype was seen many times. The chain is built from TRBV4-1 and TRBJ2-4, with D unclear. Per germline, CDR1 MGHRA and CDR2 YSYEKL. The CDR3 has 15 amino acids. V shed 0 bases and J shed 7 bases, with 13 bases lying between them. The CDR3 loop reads CASSQERISLNIQYF. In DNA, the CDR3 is TGCGCCAGCAGCCAAGAACGGATTAGCTTGAACATTCAGTACTTC.

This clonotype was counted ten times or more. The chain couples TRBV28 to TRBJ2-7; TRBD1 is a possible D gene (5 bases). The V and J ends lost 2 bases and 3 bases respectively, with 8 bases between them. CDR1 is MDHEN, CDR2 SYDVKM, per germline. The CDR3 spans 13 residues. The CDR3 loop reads CASSLRQGYEQYF. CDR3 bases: TGTGCCAGCAGTTTACGGCAGGGCTACGAGCAGTACTTC.

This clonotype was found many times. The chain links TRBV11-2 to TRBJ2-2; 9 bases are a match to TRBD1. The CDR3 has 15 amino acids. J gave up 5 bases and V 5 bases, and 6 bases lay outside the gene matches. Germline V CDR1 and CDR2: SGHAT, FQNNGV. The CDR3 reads CASSLGQGRTGELFF. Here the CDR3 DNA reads TGTGCCAGCAGCCTCGGACAGGGGAGGACCGGGGAGCTGTTTTTT.